This T cell receptor (beta chain) was documented in a study of CD8+CD57+ T cells in acquired aplastic anemia. Across the study: Roughly 3 ug was the average amount of DNA from sorted CD4+ and CD8+ cells.

This clonotype was observed many times. Trimming removed 2 bases from V and 0 bases from J, with 13 bases in between. CDR1 DFQATT and CDR2 SNEGSKA come from the germline V gene (reference sequence). The CDR3 covers 16 residues. The study profiled TCR beta VDJ and CDR3 using genomic DNA as template. From the reads, TCRdb called clonotypes with MiXCR, one entry per CDR3 protein. The sample shows about 190,000 distinct CDR3 sequences, approximately 52% of them seen only once. This TCR derives from a human donor in good health, serving as a control. This chain uses TRBV20-1 with TRBJ2-2; possible D gene TRBD2, 7 bases. The sample taken for sequencing was sorted CD4+, CD8+, or CD8+CD57+ T cells (not recorded which) from PBMCs. DNA of the CDR3: TGCAGTGCTAGAAGGGGGGGGGAGTCGAACACCGGGGAGCTGTTTTTT. Encoded protein: CSARRGGESNTGELFF.